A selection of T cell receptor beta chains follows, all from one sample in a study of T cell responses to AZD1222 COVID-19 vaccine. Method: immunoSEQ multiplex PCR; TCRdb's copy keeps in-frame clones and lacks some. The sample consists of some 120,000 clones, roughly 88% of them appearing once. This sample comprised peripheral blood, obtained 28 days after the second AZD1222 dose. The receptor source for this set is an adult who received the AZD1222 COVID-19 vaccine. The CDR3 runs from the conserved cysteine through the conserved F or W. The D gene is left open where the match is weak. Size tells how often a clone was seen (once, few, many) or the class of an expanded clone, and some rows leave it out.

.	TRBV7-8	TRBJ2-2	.	CASSLGAMDGELFF	TGTGCCAGCAGCTTAGGCGCGATGGACGGGGAGCTGTTTTTT
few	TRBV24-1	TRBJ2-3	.	CATSDSPFTDTQYF	TGTGCCACCAGTGATTCCCCATTCACAGATACGCAGTATTTT
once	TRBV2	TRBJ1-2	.	CASTRENYGYTF	TGTGCCAGCACCAGGGAGAACTATGGCTACACCTTC
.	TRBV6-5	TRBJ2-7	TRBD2	CASSYSKSGGMYEQYF	TGTGCCAGCAGTTACTCGAAAAGCGGGGGGATGTACGAGCAGTACTTC
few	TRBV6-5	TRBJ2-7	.	CASSPQGRGAYEQYF	TGTGCCAGCAGTCCCCAGGGCAGGGGCGCCTACGAGCAGTACTTC
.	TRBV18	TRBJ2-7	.	CASSPLDRTVAEQYF	TGTGCCAGCTCACCACTTGATCGGACAGTTGCAGAGCAGTACTTC
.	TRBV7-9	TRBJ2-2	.	CASPGSSNTGELFF	TGTGCCAGCCCCGGGTCCTCGAACACCGGGGAGCTGTTTTTT
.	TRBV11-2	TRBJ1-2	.	CASTLQGRGYTF	TGTGCCAGCACCCTACAGGGTCGTGGCTACACCTTC
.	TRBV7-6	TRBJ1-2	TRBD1	CASSPRQGRGNYGYTF	TGTGCCAGCAGCCCAAGACAGGGCCGGGGCAACTATGGCTACACCTTC
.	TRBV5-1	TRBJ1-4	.	CASSFGGIATNEKLFF	TGCGCCAGCAGCTTCGGGGGTATTGCAACTAATGAAAAACTGTTTTTT
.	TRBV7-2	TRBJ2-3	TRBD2	CASSLAASGAGTDTQYF	TGTGCCAGCAGCTTAGCAGCTAGCGGGGCGGGGACAGATACGCAGTATTTT
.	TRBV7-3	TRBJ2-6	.	CASSPPNRAGANVLTF	TGTGCCAGCAGCCCCCCGAACAGGGCTGGGGCCAACGTCCTGACTTTC
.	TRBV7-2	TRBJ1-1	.	CASSLASQGGTEAFF	TGTGCCAGCAGCTTAGCGTCACAGGGCGGCACTGAAGCTTTCTTT
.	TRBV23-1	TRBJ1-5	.	CASVHGGNQPQHF	TGCGCCAGCGTCCACGGCGGGAATCAGCCCCAGCATTTT
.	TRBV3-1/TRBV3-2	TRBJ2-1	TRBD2	CASSQSQQRGYHNEQFF	TGTGCCAGCAGCCAATCGCAGCAGCGGGGATACCACAATGAGCAGTTCTTC
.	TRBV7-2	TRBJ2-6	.	CASSLKTGPGANVLTF	TGTGCCAGCAGCCTAAAGACAGGTCCTGGGGCCAACGTCCTGACTTTC
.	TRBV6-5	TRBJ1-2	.	CASSRAEAYGYTF	TGTGCCAGCAGCCGCGCAGAGGCTTATGGCTACACCTTC
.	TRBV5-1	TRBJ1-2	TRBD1	CASSLQGAAGYTF	TGCGCCAGCAGCTTACAGGGGGCTGCCGGCTACACCTTC
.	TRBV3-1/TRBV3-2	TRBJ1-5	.	CASSQNPVNQPQHF	TGTGCCAGCAGCCAAAATCCAGTCAATCAGCCCCAGCATTTT
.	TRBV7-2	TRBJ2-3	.	CASSSGRGGPDTQYF	TGTGCCAGCAGCTCAGGGAGGGGGGGTCCAGATACGCAGTATTTT
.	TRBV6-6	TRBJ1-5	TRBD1	CASVKQGARQPQHF	TGTGCCAGCGTTAAACAGGGGGCTCGGCAGCCCCAGCATTTT
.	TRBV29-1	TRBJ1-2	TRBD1	CSVDKGQGKYGYTF	TGCAGCGTTGATAAAGGACAGGGAAAGTATGGCTACACCTTC
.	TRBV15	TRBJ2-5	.	CATSRAGEGGETQYF	TGTGCCACCAGCAGAGCGGGTGAGGGTGGGGAGACCCAGTACTTC
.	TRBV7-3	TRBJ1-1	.	CASASADEAFF	TGTGCCAGCGCTTCGGCCGATGAAGCTTTCTTT
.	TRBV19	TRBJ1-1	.	CASRLAGTPKSLF	TGTGCCAGTCGATTAGCCGGGACACCCAAAAGCCTTTTT
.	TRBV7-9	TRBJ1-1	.	CASHWGGRTEAFF	TGTGCCAGCCACTGGGGGGGAAGGACTGAAGCTTTCTTT
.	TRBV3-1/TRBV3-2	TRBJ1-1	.	CATSVSRGRFEAFF	TGTGCCACCTCAGTATCCAGGGGCCGTTTTGAAGCTTTCTTT
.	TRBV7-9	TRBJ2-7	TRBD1	CASSLTGVGDEQYF	TGTGCCAGCAGCTTGACAGGGGTCGGGGACGAGCAGTACTTC
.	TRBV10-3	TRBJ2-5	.	CATRSEGIETQYF	TGTGCCACCCGGTCAGAGGGGATAGAGACCCAGTACTTC
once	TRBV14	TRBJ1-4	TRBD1	CASSHWRTGLEKLFF	TGTGCCAGCAGCCACTGGCGGACAGGGTTGGAAAAACTGTTTTTT
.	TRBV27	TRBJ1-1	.	CASRANTEAFF	TGTGCCAGCAGGGCGAACACTGAAGCTTTCTTT
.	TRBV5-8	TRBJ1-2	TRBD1	CASSWDRGLDGYTF	TGTGCCAGCAGCTGGGACAGGGGGCTCGATGGCTACACCTTC
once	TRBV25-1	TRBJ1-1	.	CASSVPGSTEAFF	TGTGCCAGCAGTGTTCCAGGGTCCACTGAAGCTTTCTTT
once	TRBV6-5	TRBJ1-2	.	CASRVERGGYGYTF	TGTGCCAGCAGGGTTGAAAGGGGAGGCTATGGCTACACCTTC
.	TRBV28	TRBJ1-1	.	CASLKDRGNTEAFF	TGTGCCAGCCTCAAGGACCGGGGGAACACTGAAGCTTTCTTT
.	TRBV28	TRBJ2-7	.	CASSLGLVREQYF	TGTGCCAGCAGTTTGGGTCTAGTTCGCGAGCAGTACTTC
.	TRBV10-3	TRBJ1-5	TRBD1	CAISESGQGNQPQHF	TGTGCCATCAGTGAGTCGGGACAGGGGAATCAGCCCCAGCATTTT
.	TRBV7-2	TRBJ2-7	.	CASSFGPGGYEQYF	TGTGCCAGCAGCTTTGGGCCCGGGGGCTACGAGCAGTACTTC
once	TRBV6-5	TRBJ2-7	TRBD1	CASRARQGSDEQYF	TGTGCCAGCAGGGCCAGACAGGGATCTGACGAGCAGTACTTC
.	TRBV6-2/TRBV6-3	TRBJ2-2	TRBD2	CASSYSPGLAGGNTGELFF	TGTGCCAGCAGTTACTCACCGGGACTAGCGGGGGGGAACACCGGGGAGCTGTTTTTT